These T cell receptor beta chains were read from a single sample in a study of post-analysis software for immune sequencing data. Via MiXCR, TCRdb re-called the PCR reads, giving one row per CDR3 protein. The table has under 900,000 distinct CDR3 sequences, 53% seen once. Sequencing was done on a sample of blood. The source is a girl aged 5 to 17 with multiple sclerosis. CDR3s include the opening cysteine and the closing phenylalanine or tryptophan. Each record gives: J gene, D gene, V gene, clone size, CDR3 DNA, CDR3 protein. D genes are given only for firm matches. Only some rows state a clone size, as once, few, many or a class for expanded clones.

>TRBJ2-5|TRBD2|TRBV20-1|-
TGCAGTTTAGGGACTAGCGGAGAGGAGACCCAGTACTTC
CSLGTSGEETQYF
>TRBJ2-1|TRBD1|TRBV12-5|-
TGTGCTAGTGGTTTGGTAAGGGACAGGGGCTACAATGAGCAGTTCTTC
CASGLVRDRGYNEQFF
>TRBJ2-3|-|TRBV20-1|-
TGCAGTGCCCCGGGAGCGGGCCCAGATACGCAGTATTTT
CSAPGAGPDTQYF
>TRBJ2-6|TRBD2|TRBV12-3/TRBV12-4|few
TGTGCCAGCAGTGAGACTAGCGGGGGATCTGGGGCCAACGTCCTGACTTTC
CASSETSGGSGANVLTF
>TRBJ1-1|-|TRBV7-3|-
TGTGCCAGCAGCGCCGCACTAAACACTGAAGCTTTCTTT
CASSAALNTEAFF
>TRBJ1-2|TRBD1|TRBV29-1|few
TGCGGGACAGGGGACTATGGCTACACCTTC
CGTGDYGYTF
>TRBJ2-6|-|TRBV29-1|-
TGCAGCGTTGGAGCAGGGAAGACTGGGGCCAACGTCCTGACTTTC
CSVGAGKTGANVLTF
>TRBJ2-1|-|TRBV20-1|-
TGCAGTGCTACTTTGGGGAATGAGCAGTTCTTC
CSATLGNEQFF
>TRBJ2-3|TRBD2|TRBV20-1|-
TGCAGTGCCCCGGAACAGTTAACCGGGACTAGCGGGAGGGCCTTGACAGATACGCAGTATTTT
CSAPEQLTGTSGRALTDTQYF
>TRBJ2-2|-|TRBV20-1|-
TGCAGTGCTAGCTGGCAGGAGAACACCGGGGAGCTGTTTTTT
CSASWQENTGELFF
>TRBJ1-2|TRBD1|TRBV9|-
TGTGCCAGCAGCGTAGTACAGGGGGATGGCTACACCTTC
CASSVVQGDGYTF
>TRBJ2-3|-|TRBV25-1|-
TGTGCCAGCAAAAACAGGGCAGATACGCAGTATTTT
CASKNRADTQYF
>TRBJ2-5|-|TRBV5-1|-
TGCGCCAGCAGCTTGGTTAGCAGAAGTCAAGAGACCCAGTACTTC
CASSLVSRSQETQYF
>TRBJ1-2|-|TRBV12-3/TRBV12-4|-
TGTGCCAGCAGTGACTCGCAAACAGGGTTTGGCTACACCTTC
CASSDSQTGFGYTF
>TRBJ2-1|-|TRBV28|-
TGTGCCAGCAGTTCCGGGACTTCCGACGATCACAATGAGCAGTTCTTC
CASSSGTSDDHNEQFF
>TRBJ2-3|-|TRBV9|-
TGTGCTAGCAGCGTACTGTTCCGAGATACGCAGTATTTT
CASSVLFRDTQYF
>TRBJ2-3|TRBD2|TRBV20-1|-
TGCAGTGGCGAGAGACTTCGAGCGGGACTAGCGGAGAGCACAGATACGCAGTATTTT
CSGERLRAGLAESTDTQYF
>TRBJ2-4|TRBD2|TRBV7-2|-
TGTGCCAGCAGCTCCCTCCCGGGGACTAGACAGTACTTC
CASSSLPGTRQYF
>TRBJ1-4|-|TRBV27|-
TGTGCCAGCAGACGGGAGGGTAATGAAAAACTGTTTTTT
CASRREGNEKLFF
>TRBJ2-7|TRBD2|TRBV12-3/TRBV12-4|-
TGTGCCAGCAGTTTCCGGCGGGAGATCTTAAACTACGAGCAGTACTTC
CASSFRREILNYEQYF
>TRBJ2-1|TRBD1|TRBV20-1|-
TGCAGTGCTGGGAAAGGGGGCCCCTCCTACAATGAGCAGTTCTTC
CSAGKGGPSYNEQFF
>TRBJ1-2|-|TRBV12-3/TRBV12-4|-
TGTGCCAGCAGCCAAGGGCACTATGGCTACACCTTC
CASSQGHYGYTF
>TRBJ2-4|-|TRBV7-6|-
TGTGCCAGCAGCTTAGGCTCAGGCGACATTCAGTACTTC
CASSLGSGDIQYF
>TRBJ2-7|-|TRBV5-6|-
TGTGCCAGCAGCACTGCCGGGACACCACGTAGCTCCTACGAGCAGTACTTC
CASSTAGTPRSSYEQYF
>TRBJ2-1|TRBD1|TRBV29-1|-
TGCAGCGTACAGACCCCCGGGACAGGGAGATTGGATGAGCAGTTCTTC
CSVQTPGTGRLDEQFF